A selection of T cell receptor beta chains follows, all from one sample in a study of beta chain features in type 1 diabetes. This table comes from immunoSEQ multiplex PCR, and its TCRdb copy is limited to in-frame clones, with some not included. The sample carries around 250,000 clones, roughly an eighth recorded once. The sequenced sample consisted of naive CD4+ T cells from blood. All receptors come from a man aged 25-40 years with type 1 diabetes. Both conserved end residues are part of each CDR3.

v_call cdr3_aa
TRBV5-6 CASSLILADSYEQYF
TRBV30 CAWSEFGIETQYF
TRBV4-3 CASSRGLGQYGSGANVLTF
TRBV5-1 CASSLVAPETQYF
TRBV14 CASSQVLGGSETQYF
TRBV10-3 CAISAGADPYNEQFF
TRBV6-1 CASSAPPDNNQPQHF
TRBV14 CASSPTPSNTGELFF
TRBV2 CASSLRVGETQYF
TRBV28 CASSSPASGSGEQFF
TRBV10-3 CAIRTGALSGNTIYF
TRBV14 CASSQDAGYTEAFF
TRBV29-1 CSVAVGQSYEQYF
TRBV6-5 CASSPGAGNTEAFF
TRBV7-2 CASSRQESNQPQHF
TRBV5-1 CASSSGVLNTEAFF
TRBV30 CALGRAYGYTF
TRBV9 CASSSSISGTSYNEQFF
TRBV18 CASSPYRDTGELFF
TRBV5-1 CASSSQQGRETQYF
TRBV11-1 CASSQPGQGRLF
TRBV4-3 CASSQGGDTDTQYF
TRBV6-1 CASSESGGRNIQYF
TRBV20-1 CSARQGIEQYF
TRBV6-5 CASNPLAGSYEQYF
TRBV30 CAWDRDSDEKLFF
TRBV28 CASSLVRGSGRVNEQFF
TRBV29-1 CSVESVAGGAYEQYF
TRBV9 CASSPRLAGASEQYF
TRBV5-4 CASSREAASSYNEQFF
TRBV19 CASSIEAGHTGELFF
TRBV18 CASSPLSGSINEQFF
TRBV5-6 CASTFTFGANYGYTF
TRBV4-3 CASSQVGVTGELFF
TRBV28 CASSSSPTGIGDYGYTF
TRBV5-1 CASSPAPQDRAGYEQYF
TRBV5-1 CASSPILAGGTDTQYF
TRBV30 CAWSSGGLPYEQYF
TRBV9 CASSEQTGGEQYF
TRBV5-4 CASSLVGSGTETQYF
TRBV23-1 CASPFRAPRNEQFF
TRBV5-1 CASSLGTSREQFF
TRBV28 CASSLTDRAQPQHF
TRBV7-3 CASSLGPSGTNTGELFF
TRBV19 CASSNQRSSYNEQFF